The clone carrying this T cell receptor delta chain was found a few times. For this DNA, TCRdb reports the protein of a much larger clone, which diverges at residue 9, most likely from a read error; the protein presented here is translated directly from the DNA. Trimming removed 2 bases at V and 5 bases at J, with 25 bases between. In germline, CDR1 is NSMFDY, CDR2 ISSIKDK. The CDR3 is made up of 18 amino acids. TCRdb reran clone calling via CATT on the reads. The sample carries about 5,500 delta-chain clones, around 3% recorded once. This sample is part of a study of gamma-delta chains in newborns, infants, children. In the study overall: Microbial exposure reportedly drives polyclonal innate γδ T cell expansion after birth.

The receptor's source is a child who was a newborn, infant or young child, either healthy, febrile or measles-vaccinated (not recorded which). The chain carries TRAV29/DV5 and TRDJ2; D perhaps matches TRDD3 (5 bases). The material sequenced was blood. CDR3 protein: CAASSPVLEDIGTAQLFF. CDR3 sequence (DNA): TGTGCAGCAAGTTCCCCCGTACTGGAGGATATTGGAACAGCACAACTCTTCTTT.